This TCR beta chain was retrieved from a study of OX40 agonist ivuxolimab in advanced cancers. Profiling relied on immunoSEQ multiplex PCR, and the TCRdb table lists in-frame clones only, not all of them. The table shows roughly 91,000 clones, with 90% to 97% occurring only once. The CDR3 has 13 amino acids. The germline gives CDR1 MDHEN, CDR2 SYDVKM. V lost 7 bases and J lost 2; bases outside the gene matches: 5. This sequence joins TRBV28 and TRBJ2-7, with TRBD1 matching over 7 bases. The TCR was taken from an adult with an advanced solid tumor such as melanoma, head and neck, liver or kidney cancer. The sequenced sample was CD4+ or CD8+ T cells sorted from blood, obtained in a trial of the OX40 agonist ivuxolimab. DNA of the CDR3: TGTGCCAGCACCACAGGGGAAACCTACGAGCAGTACTTC. Residues: CASTTGETYEQYF.